Below are 5 T cell receptor beta chains sequenced from a single sample in a study of T-cell reconstitution after alpha-beta-depleted transplantation in children. Study-level results: The authors attributed T-cell counts and diversity one year after transplant mostly to newly produced T cells.

Antigens of these TCRs are unknown. Library preparation (for TCRbeta) was performed with unique molecular identifiers. Each CDR3 protein gets one entry after TCRdb re-called the PCR reads with MiXCR. The sample lists a few hundred thousand distinct CDR3 sequences, almost 8% occurring once. The material sequenced was peripheral blood, taken 360 days after TCRalphabeta/CD19-depleted stem cell transplant. These receptors were collected from a female patient between 2 and 10 years old who had a stem cell transplant for Fanconi anemia, so the T cells may come from the graft donor.

This clonotype was counted many times. The V and J genes are TRBV7-8 and TRBJ2-7; D call uncertain. CDR3 length equals 17 residues. V lost 0 bases, J lost 7 bases, and 22 bases lay in between. CDR1 and CDR2 from the germline V gene are SGHVS and FQNEAQ. Here the CDR3 reads CASSLAPPGTLSWEQYF. CDR3 coding DNA: TGTGCCAGCAGCTTAGCCCCCCCGGGTACCCTATCCTGGGAGCAGTACTTC.

As regards this clonotype: This clone may be a read error of a much larger clone one base away. This likely comes from a read error, as the CDR3 has no conserved phenylalanine or tryptophan at its end. V gene TRBV7-9 combines with J gene TRBJ1-1; D call uncertain. Germline V lookup: CDR1 SEHNR, CDR2 FQNEAQ (reference sequence). This CDR3 has 12 amino acids. Trimming left V 2 bases short and J 7 bases short, with 8 bases between. The CDR3 coding sequence is TGTGCCAGCAGCTTATGGGCATATGAAGCTTTCTCT. Translating it yields CASSLWAYEAFS.

This clonotype was seen many times. CDR3 sequence reads: CASSFQGGNEQFF. In DNA form, the CDR3 reads TGTGCCAGCAGCTTCCAGGGGGGCAATGAGCAGTTCTTC. The genes are TRBV5-6 and TRBJ2-1; D is perhaps TRBD1 (7 bases). Germline V gene lookup returns CDR1 SGHDT and CDR2 YYEEEE. Trimming stripped 2 bases from V and 6 bases from J, with 9 bases between. This CDR3 has 13 amino acids.

In this sample, this clonotype turned up many times. The gene calls are TRBV12-3 or TRBV12-4 and TRBJ1-2; the D gene is possibly TRBD1 (6 bases). This CDR3 contains 13 residues. Trimming removed 1 base from V and 7 bases from J, with 10 bases in between. CDR3 sequence reads: CASSLGRGGGYTF. CDR3 bases: TGTGCCAGCAGTTTAGGCAGGGGTGGTGGCTACACCTTC.

This clonotype came up many times. The V call is TRBV20-1, the J call TRBJ2-2; D is uncertain. Trimming pared 0 bases from V and 0 bases from J, leaving 14 bases between. CDR3 length: 17 residues. Germline V gene data show CDR1 as DFQATT and CDR2 as SNEGSKA (reference sequence). For the CDR3, the DNA is TGCAGTGCTAGAGATCCGAGGACCGACACGAACACCGGGGAGCTGTTTTTT. It translates to CSARDPRTDTNTGELFF.